This T cell receptor (beta chain) was recovered during a study of CD8+ T cells in alopecia areata. The sample's treatment: oral pan-JAK inhibitor, 5-10 mg twice daily. Per germline, CDR1 MGHDK and CDR2 SYGVNS. The CDR3 is 12 residues long. Between the trimmed V and J ends, which lost 1 base and 6 bases, there was a span of 6 bases. cDNA reverse transcribed from extracted RNA served as the sequencing template. Sequencing was performed with immunoSEQ multiplex PCR; in TCRdb, only in-frame clones are kept and a portion is missing. The sample lists around 120,000 clones, over 60% occurring once. The sample in question was CD4+ T cells sorted from blood, obtained at week 4, from a patient treated with tofacitinib. The source is a human donor with alopecia areata. The chain combines TRBV25-1 with TRBJ1-2; D is undetermined. Here the CDR3 reads CASSESGDGYTF. In DNA, the CDR3 is TGTGCCAGCAGTGAATCAGGTGATGGCTACACCTTC.